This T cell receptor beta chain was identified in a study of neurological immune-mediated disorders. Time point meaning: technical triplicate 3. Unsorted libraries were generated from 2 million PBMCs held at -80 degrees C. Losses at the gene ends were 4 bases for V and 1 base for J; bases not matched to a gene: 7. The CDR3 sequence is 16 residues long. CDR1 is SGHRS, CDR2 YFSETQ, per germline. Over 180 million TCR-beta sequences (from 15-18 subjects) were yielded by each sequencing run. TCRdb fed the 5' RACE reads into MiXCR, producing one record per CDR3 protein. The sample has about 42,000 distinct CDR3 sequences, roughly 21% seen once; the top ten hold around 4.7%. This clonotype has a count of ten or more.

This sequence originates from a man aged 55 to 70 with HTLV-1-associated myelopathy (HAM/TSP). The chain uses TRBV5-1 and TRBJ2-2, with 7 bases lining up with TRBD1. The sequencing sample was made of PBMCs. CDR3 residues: CASSILQGRNTGELFF. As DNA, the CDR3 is TGCGCCAGCAGCATATTACAGGGGAGGAACACCGGGGAGCTGTTTTTT. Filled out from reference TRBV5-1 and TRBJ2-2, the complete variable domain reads KAGVTQTPRYLIKTRGQQVTLSCSPISGHRSVSWYQQTPGQGLQFLFEYFSETQRNKGNFPGRFSGRQFSNSRSEMNVSTLELGDSALYLCASSILQGRNTGELFFGEGSRLTVL.